One and the same sample provided the 18 T cell receptor beta chains below, sequenced in a study of spatial heterogeneity in lung cancer (dated by TCRdb to between 2019 and 2020). These receptors have no known antigen. The library relied on 5' RACE. Instrument used: NextSeq 500. TCRdb redid the processing of the public reads, applying fastp at Q25 and MiXCR, and retained in-frame beta chains. All rows with the same CDR3 protein become a single entry with the most common DNA and genes. The sample data list about 14,000 distinct CDR3 sequences, and less than 6.5% of these were observed just once. The ten largest clones capture 11% of the sample. The intended sense of this specimen's time point label: sample taken at primary tumor resection. What the work shows at the level of the full study, not this receptor alone: The number of expanded intratumoral alpha and beta TCRs correlated with the tumor nonsynonymous mutation count.

Material: lung tumor tissue, obtained at surgery. The receptors were sampled from a female donor with early-stage non-small cell lung cancer.

This clonotype occurred many times. This chain joins TRBV12-3 or TRBV12-4 and TRBJ2-2; D gene unclear. The CDR3 extends over 13 amino acids. Trimming removed 6 bases from V and 7 bases from J, with 12 bases in between. The CDR3 DNA reads TGTGCCAGCAGAGCAGTCATAGGCGGGGAGCTGTTTTTT. It encodes CASRAVIGGELFF.

This clonotype has ten or more counts. J is TRBJ2-1 and V is TRBV11-2, with 8 bases lining up with TRBD1. There are 14 residues in the CDR3. V lost 2 bases and J lost 5; bases outside the gene matches: 2. Germline values: CDR1 SGHAT, CDR2 FQNNGV. The CDR3 loop is CASSLNRGNNEQFF. DNA for the CDR3: TGTGCCAGCAGCTTAAACAGGGGGAACAATGAGCAGTTCTTC.

This clonotype occurred many times. The chain has TRBV7-3 and TRBJ2-3, with D hard to call. Looked up from germline, CDR1 is SGHTA and CDR2 is FQGTGA. There are 12 residues in the CDR3. The V gene lost 6 bases and the J gene lost 0 bases, with 4 bases spanning the gap. The CDR3, as DNA: TGTGCCAGCAGTTCTAGCACAGATACGCAGTATTTT. This translates into CASSSSTDTQYF. Full variable domain (outside the CDR3, taken from reference TRBV7-3 and TRBJ2-3): GAGVSQTPSNKVTEKGKYVELRCDPISGHTALYWYRQSLGQGPEFLIYFQGTGAADDSGLPNDRFFAVRPEGSVSTLKIQRTERGDSAVYLCASSSSTDTQYFGPGTRLTVL.

This clonotype was seen many times. The J gene is TRBJ1-3, the V gene TRBV7-9, with 9 bases matching TRBD1. V lost 8 bases, J lost 0 bases, and 8 bases stayed unmatched. This CDR3 has 16 residues. Germline V CDR1 and CDR2: SEHNR, FQNEAQ (reference sequence). CDR3 sequence: CASGRDRVDSGNTIYF. The DNA of the CDR3 is TGTGCCAGCGGGCGGGACAGGGTTGACTCTGGAAACACCATATATTTT.

Ten or more counts support this clonotype. The chain couples TRBV5-6 to TRBJ1-1, with D maybe TRBD1 (5 bases). The CDR3 has 13 amino acids. CDR1 SGHDT and CDR2 YYEEEE come from the germline V gene. Deletions cut 4 bases from V and 0 bases from J, with 7 bases between. CDR3 nucleotides: TGTGCCAGCAGCGGGACCTTGAACACTGAAGCTTTCTTT. Its protein is CASSGTLNTEAFF.

Many counts were recorded for this clonotype. The chain has TRBV18 and TRBJ2-7; 7 bases are shared with TRBD1. This CDR3 has 15 amino acids. The V gene end was trimmed by 1 base and the J gene end by 3 bases; junction bases not matched to a gene: 6. The V gene's germline CDR1 is KGHSH and CDR2 LQKENI. CDR3 loop: CASSPRDRVSYEQYF. The DNA for the CDR3 is TGTGCCAGCTCACCACGTGACAGGGTTAGCTACGAGCAGTACTTC.

This clonotype was seen many times. The chain uses TRBV7-2 and TRBJ2-3; the match to TRBD2 covers 9 bases. Germline V gives CDR1 SGHTA, CDR2 FQGNSA. The CDR3 spans 19 residues. V shed 4 bases, J shed 0 bases, and the junction held 14 bases outside the gene matches. The CDR3 nucleotides are TGTGCCAGCAGCTCCCAAGTTAGCGGGGGTGTCTCTAGCACAGATACGCAGTATTTT. Amino acid sequence: CASSSQVSGGVSSTDTQYF. The whole variable domain, remainder taken from reference TRBV7-2 and TRBJ2-3, is GAGVSQSPSNKVTEKGKDVELRCDPISGHTALYWYRQSLGQGLEFLIYFQGNSAPDKSGLPSDRFSAERTGGSVSTLTIQRTQQEDSAVYLCASSSQVSGGVSSTDTQYFGPGTRLTVL.

At least ten counts were recorded for this clonotype. The rearrangement uses TRBV20-1 and TRBJ2-7; D might be TRBD2 (5 bases). The CDR3 consists of 11 residues. Trimming left V 5 bases short and J 0 bases short, with 5 bases between. Looked up from germline, CDR1 is DFQATT and CDR2 is SNEGSKA (reference sequence). The CDR3 protein is CSAGLSYEQYF. For the CDR3, the DNA is TGCAGTGCTGGACTCTCCTACGAGCAGTACTTC.

This clonotype is medium-sized within its sample. The rearrangement joins TRBV7-9 to TRBJ1-2; D is uncertain. This CDR3 is built from 15 residues. V lost 7 bases, J lost 4 bases, and 19 bases lay in between. Per the germline V gene, CDR1 is SEHNR and CDR2 is FQNEAQ (reference sequence). CDR3 nucleotides: TGTGCCAGCATCTCCCGAGGAGGGCCGACCTATGGCTACACCTTC. It specifies CASISRGGPTYGYTF.

There are many counts of this clonotype. The J gene is TRBJ2-3, the V gene TRBV24-1, with D uncertain. The ends were cut back, 1 base at V and 6 bases at J, with 13 bases in the middle. The CDR3 loop spans 15 amino acids. CDR1 and CDR2 from the germline V gene are KGHDR and SFDVKD. The CDR3 nucleotides are TGTGCCACCAGTGATTTAGCCCCCCGTGGGGATACGCAGTATTTT. Translated: CATSDLAPRGDTQYF.

The table lists this clonotype with many counts. The chain links TRBV12-3 or TRBV12-4 to TRBJ1-2, with D possibly TRBD1 on 6 matching bases. The CDR3 loop spans 14 amino acids. With 7 bases removed from V and 2 bases from J, the gap between germline ends came to 14 bases. CDR3 bases: TGTGCCAGCACCACTCCGGACAGAAACTATGGCTACACCTTC. This codes for CASTTPDRNYGYTF.

The table lists this clonotype with many counts. The chain employs TRBV20-1 and TRBJ1-1; D is uncertain. CDR1 is DFQATT and CDR2 is SNEGSKA in the germline V gene (reference sequence). The CDR3 is made up of 13 amino acids. The V end lost 6 bases, the J end lost 1 base, and 12 bases lay between the germline ends. The CDR3 coding sequence is TGCAGTGCCCGGCCCAGGTCGAACACTGAAGCTTTCTTT. Its protein product is CSARPRSNTEAFF.

The sample holds many counts of this clonotype. The rearrangement joins TRBV6-2 or TRBV6-3 to TRBJ2-2, with 7 bases matching TRBD1. With 5 bases clipped from V and 4 bases from J, the junction kept 10 bases outside the gene matches. The CDR3 has 16 amino acids. Per germline, CDR1 MNHEY and CDR2 SVGEGT. Here the CDR3 reads CASSLPRTGLTGELFF. In DNA, the CDR3 is TGTGCCAGCAGTCTCCCCCGGACAGGTCTCACCGGGGAGCTGTTTTTT.

This clonotype was seen repeatedly, ten times or more. The rearrangement uses TRBV7-2 and TRBJ1-2, with 9 bases matching TRBD1. The trim removed 1 base at V and 7 bases at J, leaving 10 bases unmatched. In germline, CDR1 is SGHTA, CDR2 FQGNSA. This CDR3 comprises 16 residues. Here the CDR3 DNA reads TGTGCCAGCAGCTTAGATCGGTCAGGGACAGGGAGTGGCTACACCTTC. Translated: CASSLDRSGTGSGYTF.

Many counts were recorded for this clonotype. CDR3 loop: CASSQVKWGQPQHF. The CDR3 DNA reads TGTGCCAGCAGCCAAGTCAAGTGGGGACAGCCCCAGCATTTT. The chain recombines TRBV4-2 with TRBJ1-5, with D uncertain. The CDR3 covers 14 residues. Trimming removed 1 base from V and 7 bases from J, with 11 bases in between. Germline V gene sequence: CDR1 LGHNA, CDR2 YNFKEQ.

This clonotype was seen ten or more times. The chain has TRBV20-1 and TRBJ1-4; D is undetermined. V was shortened by 5 bases and J by 8 bases, with 12 bases between the two germline ends. The CDR3 loop spans 12 amino acids. The germline gives CDR1 DFQATT, CDR2 SNEGSKA (reference sequence). The chain's CDR3 is CSASRGPEKLFF. CDR3 DNA sequence: TGCAGTGCTTCACGGGGTCCGGAAAAACTGTTTTTT.

This clonotype was seen at least ten times. The genes are TRBV6-6 and TRBJ1-1; D is uncertain. CDR1 is MNHNY, CDR2 SVGAGI, per germline (reference sequence). V was clipped by 4 bases and J by 1 base, with 1 base between them. CDR3 length: 11 amino acids. This chain's CDR3 is CASSWNTEAFF. DNA for the CDR3: TGTGCCAGCAGTTGGAACACTGAAGCTTTCTTT.

The sample holds many counts of this clonotype. V is TRBV7-9 and J is TRBJ1-6; D is undetermined. The germline V gene encodes CDR1 SEHNR and CDR2 FQNEAQ (reference sequence). The CDR3 contains 14 residues. The V gene lost 5 bases and the J gene lost 16 bases, with 21 bases spanning the gap. The DNA for the CDR3 is TGTGCCAGCAGCCGCCTTAGGGCCAAAGACCTACTCCACTTT. Its translation is CASSRLRAKDLLHF. Looking up the rest from reference TRBV7-9 and TRBJ1-6 gives the full variable domain: DTGVSQNPRHKITKRGQNVTFRCDPISEHNRLYWYRQTLGQGPEFLTYFQNEAQLEKSRLLSDRFSAERPKGSFSTLEIQRTEQGDSAMYLCASSRLRAKDLLHFGNGTRLTVT.